Shown below are 32 T cell receptor beta chains from a single sample sequenced in a study of T cells after yellow fever vaccination. TCRdb reanalysed the 5' RACE reads using MiXCR and keeps one entry per CDR3 protein. Here the sample spans about 340,000 distinct CDR3 sequences, 3% to 4.5% being singletons. Sequenced here: PBMCs, sampled 5 days after the yellow fever booster vaccination. All receptors come from a man younger than 35 who received the YFV17D yellow fever vaccine.

This clonotype was observed at least ten times. The V and J genes are TRBV6-2 or TRBV6-3 and TRBJ2-1, with TRBD2 identical over 16 bases. CDR3 length equals 17 residues. Germline V gene data show CDR1 as MNHEY and CDR2 as SVGEGT. V was clipped by 6 bases and J by 11 bases; unmatched bases: 13. CDR3 sequence: CASRDPGTSGGAAKQFF. CDR3 nucleotide sequence: TGTGCCAGCAGAGACCCCGGGACTAGCGGGGGGGCTGCGAAGCAGTTCTTC.

The chain carries TRBV20-1 and TRBJ2-1, with D perhaps matching TRBD1 (7 bases). Germline V gene lookup returns CDR1 DFQATT and CDR2 SNEGSKA (reference sequence). The CDR3 runs to 12 residues. V was trimmed by 0 bases and J by 9 bases, leaving 9 bases between them. Here the CDR3 reads CSARDQGGEQFF. CDR3 nucleotide sequence: TGCAGTGCTAGAGATCAGGGGGGTGAGCAGTTCTTC.

This clonotype was recorded at least ten times. The chain joins TRBV4-3 to TRBJ1-5; D uncertain. The germline V and J ends were trimmed by 4 bases and 4 bases, with 11 bases remaining between them. The CDR3 runs to 14 residues. The V gene's germline CDR1 is LGHNA and CDR2 YSLEER. As DNA, the CDR3 is TGCGCCAGCAGCCCGCGCGTAGGGAATCAGCCCCAGCATTTT. It translates to CASSPRVGNQPQHF.

This clonotype has just a few counts. V usage is TRBV5-1 and J usage is TRBJ1-2, with 7 bases aligning to TRBD1. The CDR3 contains 15 residues. The V segment lost 4 bases and the J segment 2 bases; nucleotides outside the gene matches: 8. CDR1 and CDR2 from the germline V gene are SGHRS and YFSETQ. DNA of the CDR3: TGCGCCAGCAGCCGGAATGGACAGGCCAACTATGGCTACACCTTC. Translation gives CASSRNGQANYGYTF. Full variable domain (missing parts from reference TRBV5-1 and TRBJ1-2): KAGVTQTPRYLIKTRGQQVTLSCSPISGHRSVSWYQQTPGQGLQFLFEYFSETQRNKGNFPGRFSGRQFSNSRSEMNVSTLELGDSALYLCASSRNGQANYGYTFGSGTRLTVV.

The chain uses TRBV2 and TRBJ1-4; 7 bases fit TRBD1. Per the germline V gene, CDR1 is SNHLY and CDR2 is FYNNEI. V lost 4 bases to trimming and J lost 7 bases; unmatched junction nucleotides: 9. CDR3 length: 15 residues. The CDR3 region has the DNA TGTGCCAGCAGTGGAGGGGACAGCCTGGGTGAAAAACTGTTTTTT. Its protein is CASSGGDSLGEKLFF.

This clonotype has a count of ten or more. This sequence joins TRBV5-1 and TRBJ2-1, with D uncertain. CDR1 is SGHRS, CDR2 YFSETQ, per germline. V lost 5 bases, J lost 5 bases, and 11 bases lay in between. The CDR3 extends over 13 amino acids. The CDR3, as DNA: TGCGCCAGCAGTATAGGGCAGAACAATGAGCAGTTCTTC. This encodes CASSIGQNNEQFF.

Ten or more counts support this clonotype. V is TRBV5-1 and J is TRBJ2-1, with 7 bases lining up with TRBD2. The CDR3 runs 14 residues. Looked up from germline, CDR1 is SGHRS and CDR2 is YFSETQ. J lost 6 bases, V lost 3 bases, and 6 bases had no gene match. The CDR3 DNA reads as TGCGCCAGCAGCTGGGGACTATACGGCAATGAGCAGTTCTTC. Its translation: CASSWGLYGNEQFF.

The sample holds a few counts of this clonotype. The chain carries TRBV18 and TRBJ2-7; no clear D. V gave up 3 bases and J gave up 4 bases, with 10 bases separating them. The CDR3 covers 13 residues. CDR1 and CDR2 (germline): KGHSH, LQKENI. This CDR3 is CASSPYDPYEQYF. The CDR3 bases are TGTGCCAGCTCACCCTACGATCCTTACGAGCAGTACTTC. Looking up the rest from reference TRBV18 and TRBJ2-7 gives the full variable domain: NAGVMQNPRHLVRRRGQEARLRCSPMKGHSHVYWYRQLPEEGLKFMVYLQKENIIDESGMPKERFSAEFPKEGPSILRIQQVVRGDSAAYFCASSPYDPYEQYFGPGTRLTVT.

This clonotype came up many times. The rearrangement joins TRBV7-9 to TRBJ2-1; 12 nucleotides align to TRBD2. The CDR3 loop spans 17 amino acids. With V trimmed by 5 bases and J by 12 bases, 17 bases remained unmatched. The germline gives CDR1 SEHNR, CDR2 FQNEAQ (reference sequence). DNA for the CDR3: TGTGCCAGCAGCCACAGACTAGCGGGGGCCATCCGAAGGGGGCAGTTCTTC. This encodes CASSHRLAGAIRRGQFF.

This clonotype showed up just a few times. The V gene is TRBV12-3 or TRBV12-4, the J gene TRBJ2-1; 8 nucleotides line up with TRBD1. The CDR3 extends over 14 amino acids. V shed 6 bases, J shed 4 bases, and the junction held 5 bases outside the gene matches. The CDR3: CASSTDRDYNEQFF. The CDR3 nucleotides are TGTGCCAGCAGCACGGACAGGGATTACAATGAGCAGTTCTTC.

The chain is built from TRBV9 and TRBJ2-3, with TRBD2 matching 7 bases. The CDR3 runs to 15 residues. With V trimmed by 0 bases and J by 3 bases, 4 bases remained unmatched. Germline CDR1 and CDR2: SGDLS and YYNGEE. The CDR3 nucleotides read TGTGCCAGCAGCGTAGGGGGGGGGTATACAGATACGCAGTATTTT. It is translated as CASSVGGGYTDTQYF.

The chain links TRBV20-1 to TRBJ2-5, with D unresolved. The V gene lost 3 bases and the J gene lost 5 bases, with 13 bases spanning the gap. Germline V gene lookup returns CDR1 DFQATT and CDR2 SNEGSKA (reference sequence). The CDR3 extends over 13 amino acids. In nucleotides, the CDR3 is TGCAGTGCTAGTGGCAGCCCACGGGAGACCCAGTACTTC. It yields the protein CSASGSPRETQYF.

The chain uses TRBV7-2 and TRBJ2-3, with 8 positions matching TRBD2. CDR3 length: 16 amino acids. Trimming took 5 bases from V and 2 from J; bases not matched to a gene: 9. Germline CDR1 SGHTA, CDR2 FQGNSA. CDR3 bases: TGTGCCAGCAGCCCTTTTGGCGGGGGGTCCACAGATACGCAGTATTTT. Protein product: CASSPFGGGSTDTQYF.

The chain uses TRBV7-2 and TRBJ2-5; 12 bases align to TRBD2. CDR1 is SGHTA, CDR2 FQGNSA, per germline. V trimming: 5 bases; J trimming: 4 bases; junction bases outside the gene matches: 11. The CDR3 contains 17 residues. CDR3 amino acids: CASSPKDLAGGLETQYF. The CDR3 DNA reads as TGTGCCAGCAGCCCTAAGGATCTAGCGGGGGGGCTAGAGACCCAGTACTTC.

This clonotype was seen only a few times. The CDR3 here is CASSQDRRQGFEETQYF. The CDR3 DNA reads TGCGCCAGCAGCCAAGATCGACGCCAGGGGTTTGAGGAGACCCAGTACTTC. The chain carries TRBV4-3 and TRBJ2-5, with TRBD1 as a possible D gene (6 bases). Germline V gene lookup returns CDR1 LGHNA and CDR2 YSLEER. V was clipped by 0 bases and J by 5 bases, with 19 bases between them. The CDR3 spans 17 residues.

The V call is TRBV10-3, the J call TRBJ1-1; D not resolved. CDR3 size: 12 residues. Per germline, CDR1 ENHRY and CDR2 SYGVKD. The V gene lost 6 bases and the J gene lost 1 base, with 6 bases spanning the gap. The CDR3 region has the DNA TGTGCCATCAGCCCGAAGAACACTGAAGCTTTCTTT. This codes for CAISPKNTEAFF.

The V and J genes are TRBV5-1 and TRBJ2-3; maybe TRBD2 (6 bases). Trimming stripped 3 bases from V and 0 bases from J, with 11 bases between. CDR1 and CDR2 from the germline V gene are SGHRS and YFSETQ. The CDR3 contains 15 residues. Written as DNA, the CDR3 is TGCGCCAGCAGCTGGAGGGGTGCTAGCACAGATACGCAGTATTTT. This codes for CASSWRGASTDTQYF.

The CDR3 reads CASSQGSEVGYTF. Here the CDR3 DNA reads TGTGCCAGCAGCCAGGGCAGCGAAGTTGGCTACACCTTC. The genes are TRBV6-5 and TRBJ1-2, with D maybe TRBD1 (5 bases). CDR1 and CDR2 (germline): MNHEY, SVGAGI. The CDR3 is 13 residues long. V lost 6 bases, J lost 7 bases, and 15 bases lay in between.

This clonotype has just a few counts. V gene TRBV6-5 combines with J gene TRBJ2-5; D is possibly TRBD2 (6 bases). Germline V gene sequence: CDR1 MNHEY, CDR2 SVGAGI. There are 14 residues in the CDR3. V was cut by 6 bases and J by 5 bases, with 16 bases left in between. The CDR3 reads CASRTTPGGETQYF. CDR3 DNA: TGTGCCAGCAGGACGACCCCTGGGGGGGAGACCCAGTACTTC.

V is TRBV6-2 or TRBV6-3 and J is TRBJ1-2; D uncertain. The CDR3 extends over 16 amino acids. The V and J ends lost 7 bases and 4 bases respectively, with 22 bases between them. From germline, CDR1 is MNHEY and CDR2 SVGEGT. CDR3 coding DNA: TGTGCCAGCACCCACTTCTACCGTGAGGACTTCTATGGCTACACCTTC. It yields the protein CASTHFYREDFYGYTF.

This clonotype came up a few times. The chain couples TRBV20-1 to TRBJ2-4; D may be TRBD2 (6 bases). Deletions cut 6 bases from V and 2 bases from J, with 17 bases between. The CDR3 loop spans 15 amino acids. In germline, CDR1 is DFQATT, CDR2 SNEGSKA (reference sequence). CDR3 nucleotides: TGCAGTGCAGCCGGAGTTAGCGGTCCCAAAAACATTCAGTACTTC. It translates to CSAAGVSGPKNIQYF.

The rearrangement links TRBV27 to TRBJ2-1; 14 bases are shared with TRBD2. V lost 6 bases to trimming and J lost 5 bases; unmatched junction nucleotides: 3. The CDR3 has 15 residues. Per germline, CDR1 MNHEY and CDR2 SMNVEV (reference sequence). The CDR3 nucleotides are TGTGCCAGCAGGGGACTAGCGGGGGAAAACAATGAGCAGTTCTTC. Protein: CASRGLAGENNEQFF.

This clonotype was counted ten times or more. The chain couples TRBV29-1 to TRBJ2-7, with 7 bases identical to TRBD1. The CDR3 contains 11 residues. V was clipped by 4 bases and J by 6 bases; unmatched bases: 3. The germline gives CDR1 SQVTM, CDR2 ANQGSEA. The CDR3 loop reads CSVGSGGEQYV. DNA of the CDR3: TGCAGCGTTGGTTCAGGGGGCGAGCAGTACGTC.

CDR3 in amino acids: CASSPVATAGTDTQYF. For the CDR3, the DNA is TGTGCCAGCAGCCCTGTAGCGACAGCCGGCACAGATACGCAGTATTTT. The chain carries TRBV7-3 and TRBJ2-3; D might be TRBD1 or TRBD2, each matching 5 bases. The germline CDR1 and CDR2 sequences are SGHTA and FQGTGA. The CDR3 is 16 amino acids. V lost 5 bases, J lost 1 base, and 16 bases lay in between.

The chain uses TRBV20-1 and TRBJ2-3; 8 bases match TRBD2. The CDR3 is made up of 14 amino acids. Germline V gene sequence: CDR1 DFQATT, CDR2 SNEGSKA (reference sequence). Germline trimming cut 2 bases from V and 1 base from J; bases unmatched to any gene: 2. In DNA, the CDR3 is TGCAGTGCTAGACCGGGACTAGGCACAGATACGCAGTATTTT. It specifies CSARPGLGTDTQYF.

The chain carries TRBV20-1 and TRBJ2-2; D possibly matches TRBD1 or TRBD2 (5 bases each). V was cut by 4 bases and J by 1 base, with 16 bases left in between. Per the germline V gene, CDR1 is DFQATT and CDR2 is SNEGSKA (reference sequence). The CDR3 spans 16 residues. As DNA, the CDR3 is TGCAGTGCTAAAAGAACGGGACGTCGGAACACCGGGGAGCTGTTTTTT. As protein: CSAKRTGRRNTGELFF.

This clonotype was detected a few times. V gene TRBV7-9 combines with J gene TRBJ2-1, with D tentatively TRBD1 (5 bases). CDR3 length: 15 amino acids. Trimming removed 5 bases from V and 4 bases from J, with 15 bases in between. Germline assignment: CDR1 SEHNR and CDR2 FQNEAQ (reference sequence). CDR3 bases: TGTGCCAGCAGCCTAGGACAAGGGCAGTACAATGAGCAGTTCTTC. It yields the protein CASSLGQGQYNEQFF.

The chain has TRBV5-6 and TRBJ2-6, with D unclear. This CDR3 region has 18 residues. V lost 1 base to trimming and J lost 0 bases, with 14 bases between them. CDR1 and CDR2 from the germline V gene are SGHDT and YYEEEE. CDR3 protein: CASSLYGLASSGANVLTF. CDR3 sequence (DNA): TGTGCCAGCAGCTTGTACGGGTTAGCAAGCTCTGGGGCCAACGTCCTGACTTTC.

The V call is TRBV7-6, the J call TRBJ1-1; D remains unclear. Germline-derived CDR1 and CDR2 are SGHVS and FNYEAQ. The CDR3 sequence is 12 residues long. V lost 1 base and J lost 11, with 11 bases in between. CDR3 DNA: TGTGCCAGCAGCTTAGTAAGTGGAAGGGCTTTCTTT. The encoded protein is CASSLVSGRAFF.

This clonotype was counted a few times. The chain has TRBV5-1 and TRBJ2-7, with a weak D call TRBD1 (5 bases). The CDR3 has 14 residues. Germline V lookup: CDR1 SGHRS, CDR2 YFSETQ. Deletions cut 0 bases from V and 5 bases from J, with 12 bases between. This chain's CDR3 is CASSLVSRENEQYF. Here the CDR3 DNA reads TGCGCCAGCAGCTTGGTTTCCAGGGAAAACGAGCAGTACTTC.

This clonotype was detected many times. This chain uses TRBV6-2 or TRBV6-3 with TRBJ2-7, with a possible D match to TRBD1 (5 bases). The CDR3 loop spans 16 amino acids. The V gene lost 6 bases and the J gene lost 2 bases, with 20 bases spanning the gap. CDR1 is MNHEY, CDR2 SVGEGT, per germline. DNA for the CDR3: TGTGCCAGCAGCCACCTAGGACAACCCTTGACCTACGAGCAGTACGTC. Translating it yields CASSHLGQPLTYEQYV.

The chain joins TRBV4-2 to TRBJ2-7, with D tentatively TRBD2 (5 bases). V was clipped by 1 base and J by 7 bases, with 23 bases between them. CDR1 is LGHNA, CDR2 YNFKEQ, per germline. The CDR3 contains 17 residues. Here the CDR3 DNA reads TGTGCCAGCAGCCAAGGATGGGAAACTAGTGGGCCGGGGGAGCAGTACTTC. This sequence encodes CASSQGWETSGPGEQYF.